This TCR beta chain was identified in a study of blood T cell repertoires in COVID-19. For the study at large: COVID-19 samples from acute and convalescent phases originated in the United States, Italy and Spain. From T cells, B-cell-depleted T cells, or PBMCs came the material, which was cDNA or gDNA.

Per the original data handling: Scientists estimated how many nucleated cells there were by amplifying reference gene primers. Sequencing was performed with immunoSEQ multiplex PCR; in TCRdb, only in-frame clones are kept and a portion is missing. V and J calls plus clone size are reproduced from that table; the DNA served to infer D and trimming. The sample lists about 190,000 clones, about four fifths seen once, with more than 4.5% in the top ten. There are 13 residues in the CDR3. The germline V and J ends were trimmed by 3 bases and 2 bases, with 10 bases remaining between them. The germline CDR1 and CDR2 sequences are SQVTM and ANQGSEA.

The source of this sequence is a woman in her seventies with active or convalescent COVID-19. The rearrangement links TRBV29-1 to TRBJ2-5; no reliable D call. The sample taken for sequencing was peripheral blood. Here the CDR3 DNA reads TGCAGCGTTGACAGGCCGCCTCAAGAGACCCAGTACTTC. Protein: CSVDRPPQETQYF.